These 15 T cell receptor beta chains were sequenced from one sample in a study of post-analysis software for immune sequencing data. Study observations and caveats: Relative to controls, patients had 5 or 6 TRBV segments at higher frequency, with TRBV5-6, TRBV5-1 and TRBV20-1 among these.

Included in the TCR beta cDNA libraries were unique molecular identifiers. One entry per CDR3 protein results from TCRdb running MiXCR on the PCR reads. Among approximately 690,000 distinct CDR3 sequences listed, 59% were seen once. These TCRs' antigens remain unknown. The specimen was blood. The receptors derive from a girl under 10 years old with multiple sclerosis.

To note about this clonotype: A read error may account for a junction end that differs from germline. The gene calls are TRBV7-2 and TRBJ1-5; D is uncertain. Germline V gene lookup returns CDR1 SGHTA and CDR2 FQGNSA. CDR3 length equals 14 residues. As DNA, the CDR3 is TGTGCCAACAGCTTGTCGGGGATATACCAGCCCCAGCATTTT. Translating gives CANSLSGIYQPQHF.

V gene TRBV7-2 combines with J gene TRBJ1-6, with TRBD1 matching 10 bases. The CDR3 is 15 amino acids. CDR1 SGHTA and CDR2 FQGNSA come from the germline V gene. The trim removed 4 bases at V and 7 bases at J, leaving 4 bases unmatched. The CDR3 sequence: CASSSRDRGNSPLHF. For the CDR3, the DNA is TGTGCCAGCAGCTCCCGGGACAGGGGAAATTCACCCCTCCACTTT.

The genes are TRBV12-3 or TRBV12-4 and TRBJ1-6; D is perhaps TRBD1 (6 bases). V lost 7 bases and J 7 bases, leaving 17 bases between the germline ends. The CDR3 length is 15 residues. CDR3 sequence reads: CASTQRGGDNSPLHF. For the CDR3, the DNA is TGTGCCAGCACCCAAAGGGGGGGAGACAATTCACCCCTCCACTTT.

This chain uses TRBV7-6 with TRBJ1-1, with D possibly matching TRBD1 (5 bases). This CDR3 comprises 15 residues. The V gene's germline CDR1 is SGHVS and CDR2 FNYEAQ. The V gene lost 2 bases and the J gene lost 7 bases, with 17 bases spanning the gap. The CDR3 nucleotides are TGTGCCAGCAGCTTATCAGTTGTCCAGGGCGGTGAAGCTTTCTTT. This gives the protein CASSLSVVQGGEAFF.

V usage is TRBV5-1 and J usage is TRBJ1-5, with D possibly being TRBD1 (6 bases). The germline V gene encodes CDR1 SGHRS and CDR2 YFSETQ. The V gene lost 0 bases and the J gene lost 7 bases, with 11 bases spanning the gap. The CDR3 covers 14 residues. CDR3 loop: CASSLGGGGQPQHF. DNA of the CDR3: TGCGCCAGCAGCTTGGGGGGGGGCGGCCAGCCCCAGCATTTT.

The chain recombines TRBV7-8 with TRBJ2-7, with 9 bases fitting TRBD1. There are 15 residues in the CDR3. Germline CDR1 and CDR2: SGHVS and FQNEAQ. V lost 5 bases, J lost 4 bases, and 9 bases stayed unmatched. The CDR3 reads CASSRLGQGNYEQYF. DNA of the CDR3: TGTGCCAGCAGCCGCCTGGGACAGGGCAATTACGAGCAGTACTTC.

This clonotype was counted only a few times. V and J are TRBV15 and TRBJ2-1, with TRBD2 identical over 10 bases. Germline CDR1 and CDR2: LNHNV and YYDKDF (reference sequence). This CDR3 comprises 15 residues. Trimming cost V 4 bases and J 0 bases; bases outside gene matches: 0. The CDR3 protein is CATSTSGSSYNEQFF. The CDR3 DNA is TGTGCCACCAGCACTAGCGGGAGCTCCTACAATGAGCAGTTCTTC.

The chain uses TRBV5-5 and TRBJ1-5; D ambiguous. Germline loops: CDR1 SGHKS, CDR2 YYEKEE (reference sequence). This CDR3 contains 17 residues. V lost 1 base and J lost 5, with 19 bases in between. The CDR3 protein is CASSLSFGFGRDQPQHF. CDR3 bases: TGTGCCAGCAGCTTGTCCTTTGGGTTTGGACGGGATCAGCCCCAGCATTTT. Looking up the rest from reference TRBV5-5 and TRBJ1-5 gives the full variable domain: DAGVTQSPTHLIKTRGQQVTLRCSPISGHKSVSWYQQVLGQGPQFIFQYYEKEERGRGNFPDRFSARQFPNYSSELNVNALLLGDSALYLCASSLSFGFGRDQPQHFGDGTRLSIL.

The chain recombines TRBV10-3 with TRBJ2-5; TRBD2 matches 8 bases. CDR1 ENHRY and CDR2 SYGVKD come from the germline V gene. The CDR3 is 14 residues long. V was clipped by 11 bases and J by 4 bases; unmatched bases: 12. This CDR3 is CASREGLAGETQYF. Here the CDR3 DNA reads TGTGCCTCCCGGGAGGGGTTAGCGGGAGAGACCCAGTACTTC.

In this sample, this clonotype turned up a few times. CDR3 nucleotide sequence: TGCAGTGCCAGCCCCAGGGTCTACGAGCAGTACTTC. As protein: CSASPRVYEQYF. V gene TRBV20-1 combines with J gene TRBJ2-5, with D perhaps TRBD1 (5 bases). The J call may be in error: the DNA end matches TRBJ2-7 better. The CDR3 loop spans 12 amino acids. The germline CDR1 and CDR2 sequences are DFQATT and SNEGSKA (reference sequence).

V gene TRBV12-3 or TRBV12-4 combines with J gene TRBJ2-5; tentatively, D is TRBD2 (6 bases). V was pared by 7 bases and J by 5 bases, with 11 bases between. The CDR3 spans 12 residues. The CDR3 is CASTEGLETQYF. The CDR3 region has the DNA TGTGCCAGCACCGAGGGACTCGAGACCCAGTACTTC.

This clonotype appeared a few times. This rearrangement joins TRBV29-1 to TRBJ2-5; 12 bases agree with TRBD2. The CDR3 consists of 15 residues. J gave up 7 bases and V 4 bases, and 10 bases lay outside the gene matches. Germline CDR1 is SQVTM and CDR2 is ANQGSEA. The CDR3 loop reads CSVGGLAGPTGTQYF. CDR3 bases: TGCAGCGTTGGAGGACTAGCGGGACCCACCGGGACCCAGTACTTC.

The gene calls are TRBV7-2 and TRBJ2-7, with TRBD2 as a possible D gene (5 bases). The DNA matches TRBJ2-5 better at its end, which makes the J call doubtful. Germline assignment: CDR1 SGHTA and CDR2 FQGNSA. The CDR3 spans 15 residues. The CDR3: CASSLESAGIGTQYF. The CDR3 nucleotides are TGTGCCAGCAGCTTAGAATCGGCGGGTATCGGGACCCAGTACTTC.

The chain joins TRBV6-5 to TRBJ1-2; TRBD1 agrees at 10 bases. J gave up 3 bases and V 4 bases, and 14 bases lay outside the gene matches. Germline CDR1 MNHEY, CDR2 SVGAGI. The CDR3 has 18 amino acids. CDR3 coding DNA: TGTGCCAGCAGTTCCCCGCCGGGACAGGGGCTGAGGGACTATGGCTACACCTTC. It is translated as CASSSPPGQGLRDYGYTF.

The chain links TRBV29-1 to TRBJ2-3; no clear D. Trimming took off 5 bases at V and 2 bases at J, with 8 bases between the two ends. The CDR3 length is 12 residues. Per germline, CDR1 SQVTM and CDR2 ANQGSEA. CDR3 coding DNA: TGCAGCGTTTCGATCCCCACAGATACGCAGTATTTT. It translates to CSVSIPTDTQYF.